The 27 T cell receptor beta chains presented below share a single source sample, sequenced in a study of STAT5B mutations in CD4+ large granular lymphocyte leukemia. TCRdb's table, derived via immunoSEQ multiplex PCR, lists solely in-frame clones and lacks some. This table holds 30,000 to 40,000 clones, approximately 69% found once. Sequencing input: CD4+ T cells from blood buffy coats. The receptors here all came from a human donor in good health.

The chain combines TRBV7-2 with TRBJ2-1, with 8 nucleotides matching TRBD2. The CDR3 runs 16 residues. Germline-derived CDR1 and CDR2 are SGHTA and FQGNSA. V shed 1 base and J 6 bases; nucleotides not matched to a gene: 8. The CDR3 DNA follows: TGTGCCAGCAGCTTAGGCGGGGGGAGATCGGCCAATGAGCAGTTCTTC. It yields the protein CASSLGGGRSANEQFF.

This clone was detected only a few times. The J gene is TRBJ2-7, the V gene TRBV7-8; no clear D gene. V shed 1 base and J shed 5 bases, with 3 bases lying between them. Per the germline V gene, CDR1 is SGHVS and CDR2 is FQNEAQ. The CDR3 spans 11 residues. The CDR3 DNA sequence: TGTGCCAGCAGCTTAGTCAACGAGCAGTACTTC. This translates into CASSLVNEQYF.

This chain connects TRBV29-1 to TRBJ1-5, with 8 bases that match TRBD1. Germline V gene sequence: CDR1 SQVTM, CDR2 ANQGSEA. The CDR3 consists of 14 residues. J gave up 2 bases and V 6 bases, and 6 bases lay outside the gene matches. The CDR3 DNA reads TGCAGCGTCGCCACACAGGGGGGCAATCAGCCCCAGCATTTT. This gives the protein CSVATQGGNQPQHF. Full variable domain (rest looked up from reference TRBV29-1 and TRBJ1-5): SAVISQKPSRDICQRGTSLTIQCQVDSQVTMMFWYRQQPGQSLTLIATANQGSEATYESGFVIDKFPISRPNLTFSTLTVSNMSPEDSSIYLCSVATQGGNQPQHFGDGTRLSIL.

CDR3 region: CASSPLETQYF. The CDR3 DNA is TGTGCCAGCAGTCCGTTGGAGACCCAGTACTTC. V gene TRBV6-1 combines with J gene TRBJ2-5, with unresolved D. This CDR3 comprises 11 residues. In germline, CDR1 is MNHNS, CDR2 SASEGT. The germline V and J ends were trimmed by 5 bases and 5 bases, with 6 bases remaining between them.

This rearrangement joins TRBV4-3 to TRBJ2-1; 7 bases fit TRBD2. Per the germline V gene, CDR1 is LGHNA and CDR2 is YSLEER. Trimming took 0 bases from V and 12 from J; bases not matched to a gene: 11. This CDR3 is built from 15 residues. For the CDR3, the DNA is TGCGCCAGCAGCCAAGAAGCGGGGACCATCGGGGGGCAGTTCTTC. Residues: CASSQEAGTIGGQFF.

The chain recombines TRBV6-1 with TRBJ1-5; tentative D call: TRBD1 (6 bases). V was shortened by 1 base and J by 7 bases, with 11 bases between the two germline ends. This CDR3 comprises 14 residues. CDR1 and CDR2 (germline): MNHNS, SASEGT. CDR3 amino acids: CASSEVRRGQPQHF. DNA of the CDR3: TGTGCCAGCAGTGAAGTTAGAAGGGGGCAGCCCCAGCATTTT.

This chain uses TRBV10-1 with TRBJ1-2; D is ambiguous. This CDR3 has 14 amino acids. Trimming pared 7 bases from V and 5 bases from J, leaving 17 bases between. Looked up from germline, CDR1 is WNHNN and CDR2 is SYGVQD (reference sequence). The CDR3: CASTNRVRSYGYTF. CDR3 nucleotides: TGCGCCAGCACGAACCGAGTCCGATCATATGGCTACACCTTC.

This sequence joins TRBV7-8 and TRBJ2-1; 9 bases map to TRBD1. Germline V lookup: CDR1 SGHVS, CDR2 FQNEAQ. After removal of 4 bases from V and 7 bases from J, the junction contained 20 bases not matched to a gene. The CDR3 is made up of 19 amino acids. CDR3 sequence (DNA): TGTGCCAGCAGCTCAAATACCGATTCACAGGGGGCGAGGGGGAATGAGCAGTTCTTC. It is translated as CASSSNTDSQGARGNEQFF. Based on the CDR3 plus reference TRBV7-8 and TRBJ2-1, the full variable domain is GAGVSQSPRYKVAKRGQDVALRCDPISGHVSLFWYQQALGQGPEFLTYFQNEAQLDKSGLPSDRFFAERPEGSVSTLKIQRTQQEDSAVYLCASSSNTDSQGARGNEQFFGPGTRLTVL.

The chain has TRBV10-3 and TRBJ2-5; 7 nucleotides match TRBD2. J lost 3 bases, V lost 6 bases, and 4 bases had no gene match. The length of the CDR3 is 13 residues. The germline gives CDR1 ENHRY, CDR2 SYGVKD. The CDR3 bases are TGTGCCATCAGATTAGCGGGCGAAGAGACCCAGTACTTC. Translated: CAIRLAGEETQYF.

This chain connects TRBV7-2 to TRBJ2-1, with unresolved D. Germline loops: CDR1 SGHTA, CDR2 FQGNSA. Trimming pared 5 bases from V and 9 bases from J, leaving 8 bases between. The CDR3 covers 11 residues. Here the CDR3 reads CASSLMSEQFF. For the CDR3, the DNA is TGTGCCAGCAGCCTTATGAGTGAGCAGTTCTTC.

This clone was observed once. V and J are TRBV19 and TRBJ1-5; D may be TRBD1 (6 bases). The CDR3 spans 15 residues. CDR1 and CDR2 (germline): LNHDA, SQIVND (reference sequence). V lost 3 bases and J 1 base, leaving 10 bases between the germline ends. The CDR3 sequence is CASSMVGQSNQPQHF. CDR3 bases: TGTGCCAGTAGTATGGTCGGACAGAGCAATCAGCCCCAGCATTTT. Combining the CDR3 with reference TRBV19 and TRBJ1-5 gives the whole variable domain DGGITQSPKYLFRKEGQNVTLSCEQNLNHDAMYWYRQDPGQGLRLIYYSQIVNDFQKGDIAEGYSVSREKKESFPLTVTSAQKNPTAFYLCASSMVGQSNQPQHFGDGTRLSIL.

This rearrangement joins TRBV12-5 to TRBJ2-7, with 8 bases matching TRBD1. V gave up 6 bases and J gave up 2 bases; unmatched junction bases: 9. Germline loops: CDR1 LGHNT, CDR2 FRNRAP. The CDR3 extends over 15 amino acids. The CDR3 loop reads CASGPGQGYAYEQYF. The CDR3 DNA follows: TGTGCTAGTGGCCCCGGACAGGGTTATGCCTACGAGCAGTACTTC.

This clone was observed a single time. The chain has TRBV6-6 and TRBJ1-3, with 8 positions matching TRBD1. CDR3 length equals 14 residues. The V gene's germline CDR1 is MNHNY and CDR2 SVGAGI (reference sequence). Trimming removed 6 bases from V and 3 bases from J; junction bases left unmatched: 4. The CDR3 loop is CASRRGQVGNTIYF. The CDR3 region has the DNA TGTGCCAGCAGAAGGGGACAGGTTGGAAACACCATATATTTT.

This clone was counted only a few times. The chain joins TRBV6-4 to TRBJ1-2; unclear D gene. Between the trimmed V and J ends, which lost 6 bases and 3 bases, there was a span of 11 bases. This CDR3 contains 13 residues. Germline values: CDR1 MRHNA, CDR2 SNTAGT. The CDR3 nucleotides are TGTGCCAGCAGGATACAGCCCGACTATGGCTACACCTTC. It yields the protein CASRIQPDYGYTF.

The J gene is TRBJ2-7, the V gene TRBV7-2, with TRBD2 as a possible D gene (6 bases). Germline CDR1 reads SGHTA; CDR2 reads FQGNSA. The CDR3 covers 14 residues. Trimming took off 3 bases at V and 6 bases at J, with 15 bases between the two ends. DNA of the CDR3: TGTGCCAGCAGCTTCAGGGAAGGGACTCGCGAGCAGTACTTC. Its protein is CASSFREGTREQYF.

This clone was observed once. The genes are TRBV18 and TRBJ1-4; maybe TRBD1 (6 bases). V lost 4 bases, J lost 8 bases, and 11 bases lay in between. The CDR3 has 13 residues. CDR1 is KGHSH, CDR2 LQKENI, per germline. This CDR3 reads CASSRGLEEKLFF. In DNA form, the CDR3 reads TGTGCCAGCTCACGGGGGCTTGAAGAAAAACTGTTTTTT.

This clone has only a few counts. The chain recombines TRBV27 with TRBJ1-6; unclear D gene. Trimming removed 0 bases from V and 9 bases from J, with 15 bases in between. The length of the CDR3 is 16 residues. In germline, CDR1 is MNHEY, CDR2 SMNVEV (reference sequence). In DNA, the CDR3 is TGTGCCAGCAGTTTATCCAAGGGTGCGGGGTTTTCACCCCTCCACTTT. Protein sequence: CASSLSKGAGFSPLHF.

The gene calls are TRBV27 and TRBJ1-2; no reliable D call. The CDR3 is 13 amino acids. Germline lookup yields CDR1 MNHEY and CDR2 SMNVEV (reference sequence). V was pared by 2 bases and J by 1 base, with 5 bases between. The CDR3 DNA sequence: TGTGCCAGCAGTTTAGGTTTTAACTATGGCTACACCTTC. This gives the protein CASSLGFNYGYTF.

The genes are TRBV18 and TRBJ1-1; TRBD1 is a possible D gene (5 bases). Germline CDR1 is KGHSH and CDR2 is LQKENI. Between the trimmed V and J ends, which lost 1 base and 3 bases, there was a span of 6 bases. The CDR3 extends over 13 amino acids. Here the CDR3 DNA reads TGTGCCAGCTCACCACGAGGGGACACTGAAGCTTTCTTT. It translates to CASSPRGDTEAFF.

Here the CDR3 DNA reads TGTGCCAGCAGTATAGGACAGGGGCTAAGCTACACCTTC. Translation gives CASSIGQGLSYTF. The chain uses TRBV7-9 and TRBJ1-2, with 9 bases aligning to TRBD1. This CDR3 has 13 amino acids. From germline, CDR1 is SEHNR and CDR2 FQNEAQ (reference sequence). Losses at the gene ends were 6 bases for V and 9 bases for J; bases not matched to a gene: 8.

This chain uses TRBV2 with TRBJ2-5; D remains unclear. This CDR3 region has 14 residues. Germline V gene data show CDR1 as SNHLY and CDR2 as FYNNEI. Trimming stripped 3 bases from V and 2 bases from J, with 10 bases between. The CDR3 here is CASSDSRHQETQYF. As DNA, the CDR3 is TGTGCCAGCAGTGACTCGAGACATCAAGAGACCCAGTACTTC.

The chain recombines TRBV5-1 with TRBJ1-4; D gene unclear. V lost 4 bases to trimming and J lost 8 bases, with 9 bases between them. The CDR3 has 12 amino acids. Germline CDR1 is SGHRS and CDR2 is YFSETQ. The CDR3 DNA reads TGCGCCAGCAGCGGTACTCGGGAAAAACTGTTTTTT. Translating gives CASSGTREKLFF.

This chain uses TRBV7-2 with TRBJ2-1; D is uncertain. CDR3 size: 13 residues. Germline V CDR1 and CDR2: SGHTA, FQGNSA. V dropped 5 bases and J dropped 9 bases, with 14 bases sitting between them. For the CDR3, the DNA is TGTGCCAGCAGCCCCCGGTCGGCAGGTGAGCAGTTCTTC. Encoded protein: CASSPRSAGEQFF.

V is TRBV5-1 and J is TRBJ2-7; the match to TRBD2 covers 8 bases. The V and J ends lost 2 bases and 6 bases, in that order; junction bases with no gene match: 10. The CDR3 is made up of 15 amino acids. Looked up from germline, CDR1 is SGHRS and CDR2 is YFSETQ. Written as DNA, the CDR3 is TGCGCCAGCAGCTTCGTAGCGGGGAGCCCTGGCGAGCAGTACTTC. This encodes CASSFVAGSPGEQYF. Complete variable domain (other parts from reference TRBV5-1 and TRBJ2-7): KAGVTQTPRYLIKTRGQQVTLSCSPISGHRSVSWYQQTPGQGLQFLFEYFSETQRNKGNFPGRFSGRQFSNSRSEMNVSTLELGDSALYLCASSFVAGSPGEQYFGPGTRLTVT.

The chain couples TRBV6-4 to TRBJ2-3; 7 positions agree with TRBD2. The CDR3 has 14 amino acids. J gave up 1 base and V 2 bases, and 0 bases lay outside the gene matches. The germline V gene has CDR1 MRHNA and CDR2 SNTAGT. DNA for the CDR3: TGTGCCAGCAGTGACCGGGGGGGCACAGATACGCAGTATTTT. It specifies CASSDRGGTDTQYF.

CDR3 DNA: TGTGCCAGCAGTGAATGGGGAAGCTCCTATAATTCACCCCTCCACTTT. It yields the protein CASSEWGSSYNSPLHF. The chain couples TRBV2 to TRBJ1-6; D ambiguous. The ends were cut back, 2 bases at V and 0 bases at J, with 8 bases in the middle. This CDR3 has 16 amino acids. Per germline, CDR1 SNHLY and CDR2 FYNNEI.

The V and J genes are TRBV28 and TRBJ1-3; no clear D gene. The germline CDR1 and CDR2 sequences are MDHEN and SYDVKM. The V gene lost 5 bases and the J gene lost 0 bases, with 11 bases spanning the gap. The CDR3 sequence is 15 residues long. CDR3 sequence reads: CASSPPGFSGNTIYF. The DNA for the CDR3 is TGTGCCAGCAGTCCTCCCGGGTTCTCTGGAAACACCATATATTTT.